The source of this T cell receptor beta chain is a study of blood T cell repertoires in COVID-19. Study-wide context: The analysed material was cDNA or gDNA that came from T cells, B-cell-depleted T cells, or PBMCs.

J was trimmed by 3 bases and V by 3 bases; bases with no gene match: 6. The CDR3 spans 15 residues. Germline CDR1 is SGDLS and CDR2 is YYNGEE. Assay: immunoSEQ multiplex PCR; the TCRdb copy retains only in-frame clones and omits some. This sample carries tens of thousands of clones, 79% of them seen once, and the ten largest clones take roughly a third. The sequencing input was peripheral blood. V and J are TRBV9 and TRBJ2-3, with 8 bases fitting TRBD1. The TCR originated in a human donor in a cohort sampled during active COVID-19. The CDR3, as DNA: TGTGCCAGCAGCGGCCGGGACAGGTTAACAGATACGCAGTATTTT. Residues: CASSGRDRLTDTQYF.